One and the same sample provided the 26 T cell receptor beta chains below, sequenced in a study of cytotoxic CD8 clonotypes in ibrutinib-treated CLL. Sequencing was performed with immunoSEQ multiplex PCR; in TCRdb, only in-frame clones are kept and a portion is missing. The sample yields around 97,000 clones, 60% to 80% seen once. The source was PBMCs, collected after 12 months of ibrutinib treatment. These TCRs come from a human donor with chronic lymphocytic leukemia.

This clone was counted only a few times. The V call is TRBV6-1, the J call TRBJ2-1; D is unresolved. This CDR3 has 15 residues. V lost 3 bases, J lost 8 bases, and 17 bases lay in between. Germline-derived CDR1 and CDR2 are MNHNS and SASEGT. The CDR3 bases are TGTGCCAGCAGTGATGGAACCGGCGATGTGGATGAGCAGTTCTTC. Its protein product is CASSDGTGDVDEQFF.

The rearrangement uses TRBV5-1 and TRBJ2-2, with 7 bases aligning to TRBD2. The junction had 11 bases not matched to a gene; V was cut back by 4 bases and J by 5 bases. CDR3 length: 16 residues. CDR1 is SGHRS and CDR2 is YFSETQ in the germline V gene. CDR3 loop: CASSHTSAGYTGELFF. CDR3 in DNA: TGCGCCAGCAGCCACACTAGCGCAGGGTATACCGGGGAGCTGTTTTTT.

About this clone itself: In the same sample, other DNA sequences code for this CDR3. The CDR3 DNA is TGTGCCAGCTCACCACCGTCGGTCAGGGAAACTGAAGCTTTCTTT. Its translation is CASSPPSVRETEAFF. The V and J genes are TRBV18 and TRBJ1-1; perhaps TRBD1 as D (5 bases). This CDR3 has 15 residues. The germline gives CDR1 KGHSH, CDR2 LQKENI. The V and J ends lost 0 bases and 5 bases respectively, with 13 bases between them.

This chain links TRBV7-8 with TRBJ2-3; 12 bases agree with TRBD2. V lost 10 bases and J lost 7; bases outside the gene matches: 12. The CDR3 is made up of 15 amino acids. Germline V gene data show CDR1 as SGHVS and CDR2 as FQNEAQ. The CDR3 region is CATRGASGGANTQYF. CDR3 nucleotides: TGTGCCACCCGAGGGGCTAGCGGGGGGGCAAATACGCAGTATTTT.

This clone was seen repeatedly, ten times or more. The gene calls are TRBV7-6 and TRBJ2-2; 7 nucleotides agree with TRBD1. The germline V gene has CDR1 SGHVS and CDR2 FNYEAQ. V was clipped by 5 bases and J by 4 bases; unmatched bases: 7. The CDR3 contains 15 residues. The CDR3: CASSAQGSGTGELFF. CDR3 coding DNA: TGTGCCAGCAGCGCACAGGGGAGTGGCACCGGGGAGCTGTTTTTT. The variable domain in full, completed from reference TRBV7-6 and TRBJ2-2, reads GAGVSQSPRYKVTKRGQDVALRCDPISGHVSLYWYRQALGQGPEFLTYFNYEAQQDKSGLPNDRFSAERPEGSISTLTIQRTEQRDSAMYRCASSAQGSGTGELFFGEGSRLTVL.

There are a few counts of this clone. The chain uses TRBV2 and TRBJ2-7; no clear D gene. V lost 6 bases to trimming and J lost 6 bases, with 12 bases between them. CDR1 is SNHLY and CDR2 is FYNNEI in the germline V gene. This CDR3 contains 12 residues. As DNA, the CDR3 is TGTGCCAGCAGAGCAGGCGGTGTCGAGCAGTACTTC. Its translation is CASRAGGVEQYF.

This clone appeared once. CDR3 coding DNA: TGTGCCAGCAGTCGTTCGGGACAGAAGAAGTATGGCTACACCTTC. Protein sequence: CASSRSGQKKYGYTF. This rearrangement joins TRBV27 to TRBJ1-2; 7 bases are a match to TRBD1. Trimming at V came to 5 bases and at J to 5 bases, leaving 11 bases not matched to a gene. CDR1 MNHEY and CDR2 SMNVEV come from the germline V gene (reference sequence). The CDR3 loop spans 15 amino acids.

CDR3 nucleotide sequence: TGTGCCAGCAGTTTGAGAAAGGGTCCCCGCACAGATACGCAGTATTTT. Amino acid sequence: CASSLRKGPRTDTQYF. The chain carries TRBV27 and TRBJ2-3; no clear D gene. V was clipped by 3 bases and J by 1 base, with 14 bases between them. CDR1 is MNHEY, CDR2 SMNVEV, per germline (reference sequence). The CDR3 consists of 16 residues.

The chain recombines TRBV19 with TRBJ2-2; D possibly corresponds to TRBD1 (6 bases). Germline V gene data show CDR1 as LNHDA and CDR2 as SQIVND (reference sequence). The CDR3 is 15 amino acids. V was trimmed by 3 bases and J by 1 base, leaving 9 bases between them. The CDR3 loop reads CASSIGDKNTGELFF. CDR3 coding DNA: TGTGCCAGTAGTATCGGGGACAAGAACACCGGGGAGCTGTTTTTT.

This clone was observed a handful of times. CDR3 in DNA: TGTGCCAGCGGAGGACAGGGGAGCACTGAAGCTTTCTTT. Protein product: CASGGQGSTEAFF. The chain links TRBV25-1 to TRBJ1-1; 9 positions match TRBD1. V trimming: 8 bases; J trimming: 4 bases; junction bases outside the gene matches: 5. The CDR3 is 13 amino acids. Germline-derived CDR1 and CDR2 are MGHDK and SYGVNS.

CDR3 loop: CASSGERAALSYEQYF. The CDR3 DNA is TGTGCCAGCAGTGGGGAGAGGGCCGCGCTCTCCTACGAGCAGTACTTC. The chain employs TRBV2 and TRBJ2-7; possible D gene TRBD2, 5 bases. The length of the CDR3 is 16 residues. With 4 bases removed from V and 0 bases from J, the gap between germline ends came to 16 bases. The V gene's germline CDR1 is SNHLY and CDR2 FYNNEI.

The J gene is TRBJ2-1, the V gene TRBV10-2; TRBD2 aligns across 12 bases. Trimming took 2 bases from V and 8 from J; bases not matched to a gene: 10. CDR3 length: 17 amino acids. Germline V CDR1 and CDR2: WSHSY, SAAADI. DNA for the CDR3: TGCGCCAGCAGTGAGACAAGCCTAGCGGGGGGGCCGGATGAGCAGTTCTTC. Translated, it gives CASSETSLAGGPDEQFF.

CDR3 in amino acids: CASSQGQGLSYEQYF. CDR3 nucleotide sequence: TGTGCCAGTAGTCAAGGACAGGGGCTCTCCTACGAGCAGTACTTC. The chain carries TRBV19 and TRBJ2-7, with 9 bases matching TRBD1. In germline, CDR1 is LNHDA, CDR2 SQIVND (reference sequence). There are 15 residues in the CDR3. Trimming at V came to 5 bases and at J to 0 bases, leaving 5 bases not matched to a gene.

This clone has a single count. The chain's CDR3 is CASSGGTSSEQFF. The CDR3 DNA sequence: TGTGCCAGCAGCGGGGGGACTAGTTCTGAGCAGTTCTTC. The chain is built from TRBV7-3 and TRBJ2-1; 8 nucleotides align to TRBD2. CDR3 length equals 13 residues. Unmatched junction bases numbered 6, after V lost 5 bases and J lost 9 bases. CDR1 and CDR2 from the germline V gene are SGHTA and FQGTGA.

V usage is TRBV15 and J usage is TRBJ2-5; perhaps TRBD1 as D (6 bases). The CDR3 loop spans 13 amino acids. The germline V gene has CDR1 LNHNV and CDR2 YYDKDF (reference sequence). V was cut by 9 bases and J by 3 bases, with 14 bases left in between. The CDR3 sequence is CATKDSNEETQYF. The CDR3 DNA reads as TGTGCCACAAAGGACAGTAACGAAGAGACCCAGTACTTC.

This chain connects TRBV4-1 to TRBJ2-2; TRBD2 might be the D (5 bases). The CDR3 contains 18 residues. V lost 1 base and J 5 bases, leaving 20 bases between the germline ends. Germline V lookup: CDR1 MGHRA, CDR2 YSYEKL. CDR3 region: CASSQGTPRWERTGELFF. The CDR3 coding sequence is TGCGCCAGCAGCCAAGGGACTCCGCGATGGGAGAGGACCGGGGAGCTGTTTTTT.

This clone was seen a handful of times. The J gene is TRBJ2-1, the V gene TRBV5-1, with a possible D match to TRBD2 (5 bases). V lost 2 bases, J lost 7 bases, and 16 bases lay in between. The CDR3 has 15 residues. Germline V gives CDR1 SGHRS, CDR2 YFSETQ. The CDR3 protein is CASSFGNPNVNEQFF. Written as DNA, the CDR3 is TGCGCCAGCAGCTTCGGGAACCCTAATGTGAATGAGCAGTTCTTC.

The V call is TRBV30, the J call TRBJ2-7; 9 nucleotides align to TRBD1. J was trimmed by 2 bases and V by 2 bases; bases with no gene match: 7. Germline V gene data show CDR1 as GTSNPN and CDR2 as SVGIG (reference sequence). The CDR3 is 15 amino acids. The CDR3 region has the DNA TGTGCCTGGAGTTTCCAGGACAGGGGCACCTACGAGCAGTACTTC. This gives the protein CAWSFQDRGTYEQYF. Full variable domain (rest looked up from reference TRBV30 and TRBJ2-7): SQTIHQWPATLVQPVGSPLSLECTVEGTSNPNLYWYRQAAGRGLQLLFYSVGIGQISSEVPQNLSASRPQDRQFILSSKKLLLSDSGFYLCAWSFQDRGTYEQYFGPGTRLTVT.

The chain carries TRBV11-3 and TRBJ2-7, with D possibly being TRBD1 (6 bases). The germline gives CDR1 SGHNT, CDR2 YENEEA. The CDR3 extends over 14 amino acids. V lost 0 bases and J 2 bases, leaving 8 bases between the germline ends. Here the CDR3 DNA reads TGTGCCAGCAGCTTAGAGCAGGGGACCTACGAGCAGTACTTC. Amino acids: CASSLEQGTYEQYF. The full variable domain, its missing parts supplied by reference TRBV11-3 and TRBJ2-7, is EAGVVQSPRYKIIEKKQPVAFWCNPISGHNTLYWYLQNLGQGPELLIRYENEEAVDDSQLPKDRFSAERLKGVDSTLKIQPAELGDSAVYLCASSLEQGTYEQYFGPGTRLTVT.

The chain is built from TRBV9 and TRBJ1-2; a weak D match, TRBD1 (5 bases). CDR3 length equals 14 residues. Germline assignment: CDR1 SGDLS and CDR2 YYNGEE. V lost 6 bases and J lost 4, with 16 bases in between. Here the CDR3 reads CASTPSTGPYGYTF. CDR3 bases: TGTGCCAGCACCCCTAGCACAGGACCCTATGGCTACACCTTC.

V usage is TRBV7-6 and J usage is TRBJ2-1; no clear D gene. This CDR3 has 12 residues. CDR1 is SGHVS and CDR2 is FNYEAQ in the germline V gene. Trimming took 5 bases from V and 4 from J, leaving 6 bases between them. Written as DNA, the CDR3 is TGTGCCAGCAGCCCCGTTTACAATGAGCAGTTCTTC. This gives the protein CASSPVYNEQFF.

This clone has a single count. The chain couples TRBV6-1 to TRBJ1-5; 7 bases map to TRBD1. The trim removed 8 bases at V and 4 bases at J, leaving 5 bases unmatched. The CDR3 loop spans 13 amino acids. Per germline, CDR1 MNHNS and CDR2 SASEGT. The CDR3 DNA follows: TGTGCCAGCGTGGACAGGATTAATCAGCCCCAGCATTTT. Amino acids: CASVDRINQPQHF.

The chain employs TRBV28 and TRBJ1-2; 8 bases fit TRBD1. The V gene end was trimmed by 7 bases and the J gene end by 8 bases; junction bases not matched to a gene: 15. Per germline, CDR1 MDHEN and CDR2 SYDVKM. The CDR3 loop spans 15 amino acids. The CDR3 sequence: CASNKLKQGEGGYTF. DNA for the CDR3: TGTGCCAGCAACAAACTAAAACAGGGGGAAGGGGGCTACACCTTC.

This clone was observed a handful of times. J is TRBJ2-7 and V is TRBV7-6; tentatively, D is TRBD1 (5 bases). V was pared by 1 base and J by 8 bases, with 9 bases between. Germline CDR1 reads SGHVS; CDR2 reads FNYEAQ. The CDR3 extends over 12 amino acids. CDR3 amino acids: CASSLVLGQQYF. For the CDR3, the DNA is TGTGCCAGCAGCTTAGTTTTGGGGCAGCAGTACTTC.

The genes are TRBV2 and TRBJ2-3; 7 nucleotides agree with TRBD2. Trimming cost V 3 bases and J 6 bases; bases outside gene matches: 3. Germline V gene data show CDR1 as SNHLY and CDR2 as FYNNEI. This CDR3 is built from 13 residues. The CDR3 nucleotides are TGTGCCAGCAGTGAGGGGGGGGAGGATACGCAGTATTTT. The encoded protein is CASSEGGEDTQYF.

The CDR3 DNA reads TGTGCCAGCAGCTCGACAGGGGCCTCGAACACCGGGGAGCTGTTTTTT. Translating it yields CASSSTGASNTGELFF. This sequence joins TRBV7-3 and TRBJ2-2, with 8 bases matching TRBD1. CDR1 is SGHTA and CDR2 is FQGTGA in the germline V gene. The CDR3 contains 16 residues. V gave up 4 bases and J gave up 0 bases; unmatched junction bases: 4. Combining the CDR3 with reference TRBV7-3 and TRBJ2-2 gives the whole variable domain GAGVSQTPSNKVTEKGKYVELRCDPISGHTALYWYRQSLGQGPEFLIYFQGTGAADDSGLPNDRFFAVRPEGSVSTLKIQRTERGDSAVYLCASSSTGASNTGELFFGEGSRLTVL.